This T cell receptor (beta chain) was sequenced during a study of technical replicates of blood from several donors. Germline V gene sequence: CDR1 SGHNT, CDR2 YYREEE (reference sequence). The CDR3 consists of 19 residues. The V segment lost 4 bases and the J segment 2 bases; nucleotides outside the gene matches: 20. Profiled with immunoSEQ multiplex PCR; TCRdb holds only in-frame clones, not every one. The data show tens of thousands of clones, 80% to 95% seen once. Source material: T cells isolated from PBMCs. The chain is built from TRBV5-4 and TRBJ2-5, with 7 bases identical to TRBD1. This receptor was identified in a human donor in good health. This CDR3 is CASSPPKGQPNGVQETQYF. The DNA for the CDR3 is TGTGCCAGCAGCCCACCCAAGGGACAGCCAAATGGGGTACAAGAGACCCAGTACTTC.